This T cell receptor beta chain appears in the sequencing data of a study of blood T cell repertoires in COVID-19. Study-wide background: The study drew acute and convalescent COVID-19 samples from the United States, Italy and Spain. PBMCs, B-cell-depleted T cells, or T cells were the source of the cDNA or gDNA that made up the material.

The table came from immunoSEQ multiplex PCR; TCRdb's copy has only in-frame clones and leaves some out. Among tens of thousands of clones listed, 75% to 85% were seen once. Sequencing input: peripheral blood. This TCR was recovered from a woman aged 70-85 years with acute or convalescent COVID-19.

In nucleotides, the CDR3 is TGTGCCAGCAGCCCCCAGGCACAGGCGTCGTCTGGAAACACCATATATTTT. Translating it yields CASSPQAQASSGNTIYF. V usage is TRBV21-1 and J usage is TRBJ1-3; TRBD1, the table's D call, lacks a check against the DNA. TRBV21-1 is a pseudogene segment. The length of the CDR3 is 17 residues.